A selection of T cell receptor beta chains follows, all from one sample in a study of blood T cell repertoires in COVID-19. Assay: immunoSEQ multiplex PCR; the TCRdb copy retains only in-frame clones and omits some. The sample has 35,000 to 50,000 clones; roughly 90% are singletons. Sequenced material: peripheral blood. These receptors were collected from a human donor in a cohort sampled during active COVID-19. CDR3s include the opening cysteine and the closing phenylalanine or tryptophan. D genes are given only for firm matches. Clone size, where shown, is once, few, many, or a class for clones that have expanded.

TRBV7-8	.	TRBJ2-7	few	CASSPQKALGIAYEQYF	TGTGCCAGCAGCCCACAGAAAGCACTAGGTATCGCCTACGAGCAGTACTTC
TRBV7-3	TRBD1	TRBJ2-1	few	CASSLGQGRHNEQFF	TGTGCCAGCAGCTTAGGACAGGGGCGGCACAATGAGCAGTTCTTC
TRBV2	.	TRBJ1-5	few	CASSDSGRNQPQHF	TGTGCCAGCAGTGACTCTGGGCGCAATCAGCCCCAGCATTTT
TRBV2	TRBD1	TRBJ1-1	.	CASKGSTGRNTEAFF	TGTGCCAGCAAGGGGTCGACAGGGAGGAACACTGAAGCTTTCTTT
TRBV27	.	TRBJ1-5	.	CASSLIQDSNQPQHF	TGTGCCAGCAGTTTAATACAGGATAGCAATCAGCCCCAGCATTTT
TRBV30	TRBD1	TRBJ1-6	.	CAWSYDRGYSPLHF	TGTGCCTGGAGTTACGACAGGGGATATTCACCCCTCCACTTT
TRBV19	.	TRBJ1-2	.	CASSIGPGSRSYGYTF	TGTGCCAGTAGTATAGGTCCCGGGAGTCGATCGTATGGCTACACCTTC
TRBV5-8	TRBD1	TRBJ2-5	.	CASSLYQGAGETQYF	TGTGCCAGCAGCTTGTATCAGGGGGCGGGGGAGACCCAGTACTTC
TRBV27	.	TRBJ2-7	.	CASSLSRIPRAYEQYF	TGTGCCAGCAGTTTATCGCGCATCCCCCGGGCCTACGAGCAGTACTTC
TRBV6-6	.	TRBJ1-2	.	CASSYGQYYGYTF	TGTGCCAGCAGTTACGGACAGTACTATGGCTACACCTTC
TRBV7-6	.	TRBJ1-5	few	CASSLGGDARNQPQHF	TGTGCCAGCAGCTTAGGGGGGGACGCCCGCAATCAGCCCCAGCATTTT
TRBV5-1	.	TRBJ1-3	.	CASSLDGGVISGNTIYF	TGCGCCAGCAGCTTGGACGGCGGGGTTATCTCTGGAAACACCATATATTTT
TRBV7-9	.	TRBJ2-7	.	CASSLGGAKQYF	TGTGCCAGCAGCCTGGGGGGGGCCAAGCAGTACTTC
TRBV2	TRBD1	TRBJ1-5	.	CASTKGQGVQPQHF	TGTGCCAGCACTAAAGGACAGGGGGTCCAGCCCCAGCATTTT
TRBV6-5	.	TRBJ1-1	.	CASSYTYNTEAFF	TGTGCCAGCAGTTACACCTATAACACTGAAGCTTTCTTT
TRBV19	.	TRBJ1-1	.	CASRDRDGWTEAFF	TGTGCCAGTAGGGACCGGGATGGTTGGACTGAAGCTTTCTTT
TRBV7-3	.	TRBJ1-1	.	CASSGGGHTEAFF	TGTGCCAGCAGCGGAGGCGGCCACACTGAAGCTTTCTTT
TRBV6-1	.	TRBJ1-1	.	CASSETRGNTEAFF	TGTGCCAGCAGTGAAACTCGGGGGAACACTGAAGCTTTCTTT
TRBV11-3	.	TRBJ2-1	.	CASSLEPGVSYNEQFF	TGTGCCAGCAGCTTAGAGCCGGGGGTATCCTACAATGAGCAGTTCTTC
TRBV30	TRBD1	TRBJ1-1	.	CAWSASGTGQLGDTEAFF	TGTGCCTGGAGTGCCTCCGGGACAGGGCAGCTGGGGGACACTGAAGCTTTCTTT
TRBV2	TRBD1	TRBJ2-2	.	CASSPDRGQGGELFF	TGTGCCAGCAGCCCAGACAGGGGTCAAGGCGGGGAGCTGTTTTTT
TRBV19	.	TRBJ1-5	.	CASSIVGRGLGQPQHF	TGTGCCAGTAGTATAGTGGGCAGGGGATTAGGTCAGCCCCAGCATTTT
TRBV5-3	TRBD1	TRBJ2-5	.	CARSFNRGRGEETQYF	TGTGCCAGAAGCTTTAACAGGGGGCGCGGAGAAGAGACCCAGTACTTC